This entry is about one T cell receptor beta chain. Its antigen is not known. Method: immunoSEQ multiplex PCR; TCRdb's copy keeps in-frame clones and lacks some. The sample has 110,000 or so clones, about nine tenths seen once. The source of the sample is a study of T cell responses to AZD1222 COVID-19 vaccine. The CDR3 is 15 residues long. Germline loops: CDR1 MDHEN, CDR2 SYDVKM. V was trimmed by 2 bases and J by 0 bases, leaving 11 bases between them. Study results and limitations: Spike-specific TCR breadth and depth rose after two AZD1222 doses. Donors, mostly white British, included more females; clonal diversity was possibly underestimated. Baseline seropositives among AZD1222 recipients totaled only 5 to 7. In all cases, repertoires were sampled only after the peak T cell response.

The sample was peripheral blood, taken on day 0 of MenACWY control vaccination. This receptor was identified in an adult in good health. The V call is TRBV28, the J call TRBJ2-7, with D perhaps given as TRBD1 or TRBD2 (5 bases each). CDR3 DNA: TGTGCCAGCAGTTTAGGTCAGGGACCCTCCTACGAGCAGTACTTC. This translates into CASSLGQGPSYEQYF.